This record concerns one T cell receptor beta chain sequence. Its antigen is still unknown. Base quality data are lacking; no much larger clone is found one base away. CDR1 and CDR2 are read off the germline V gene as KGHSH and LQKENI. Inclusive of the bounding cysteine and phenylalanine, the CDR3 is 14 residues long. Only the CDR3 DNA is retained, 42 bases long and in frame from the first base. V drops 2 bases and J drops 3 bases, leaving 11 bases in between. The donors were healthy, HIV-negative adults who had no recently reported acute infections or vaccinations. Every donor was a Caucasian adult residing in Nashville, Tennessee, USA. The CD8 memory samples were a combination of magnetically selected CD45RO+ cells and CCR7-negative CD45RA+ effector memory (TemRA) cells. Blood was collected by leukapheresis, and PBMCs were isolated by Ficoll-Histopaque density gradient centrifugation and then cryopreserved in liquid nitrogen vapor phase. Analytical flow cytometry was used to check the purity and quantity of every magnetically sorted T cell population. From each sorted fraction, genomic DNA was isolated and quantified by UV absorbance on a Nanodrop 2000c.

Using the deep immunoSEQ assay, TCR CDR3 regions were amplified from genomic DNA by multiplex PCR. For each cell subset, the extracted genomic DNA was distributed evenly across all wells of several immunoSEQ 96-well plates, and each plate served as one replicate. For sorted subsets, each replicate PCR was loaded with 200 ng genomic DNA, equivalent to 30,000 or so T cell genomes. Purified libraries were quantified with a Qubit 3.0 fluorometer, sized on a Bioanalyzer 2100, and re-quantified with the KAPA Library Quantification kit. A separate single-read 150-cycle Illumina NextSeq 550 flow cell was used to sequence each immunoSEQ 96-well plate. As for the original processing: Because only junctional sequences without quality scores were contained in the immunoSEQ output, filtering matching that applied to full-length reads could not be performed. Sequences were annotated with PyIR, a Python wrapper for IgBLAST v1.9, using IMGT germline references to assign V/J genes and CDR3. Reads were filtered out if the reads had weak V/J assignments (E-value above 1e-6), no CDR3, stop codons, out-of-frame junctions, or ambiguous translated residues. A V3J clonotype was defined by an identical inferred V gene, J gene, and CDR3 amino acid sequence. To compute the percentage overlap between repertoires, the number of shared unique clonotypes was divided by the size of the smaller repertoire. Repertoire richness was assessed with RTK rarefaction, the Chao1 estimator, and Recon v2.1 estimates of unobserved clonotypes. Generation probabilities for all TCRbeta clonotypes obtained by the gDNA method from a handful of donors were computed using OLGA. TCRdb took this table from immuneACCESS and kept in-frame rearrangements with V and J called. Such tables lack part of the clones; where checked against another copy, unresolved V genes explain under half of the gap, and the rest is unexplained. V and J calls and clone size are copied from that table; D and trimming were computed from the DNA. The sample table shows roughly 380,000 clones, and just over 95% are seen once. The leading ten clones occupy approximately 0.32% of the sample.

This sample is part of a study of shared clonotypes between healthy human individuals (dated by TCRdb to the early 2020s). Looking at the study overall: A few men and two women, aged 18 to 49 years, made up the cohort. For each donor, CD4 naive and CD4 memory were each given three plates, CD8 naive was given two plates, and CD8 memory was given one plate. To estimate repertoire size and how much clonotypes are shared between individuals, the study performed deep sequencing of blood TCR repertoires from 4 to 6 healthy adults. To increase sequencing depth and limit assay-specific biases, TCR repertoire library preparation and sequencing were carried out by different laboratories using diverse techniques. Each donor's leukapheresis produced roughly between roughly 0.85 and 10 billion PBMCs. Results and caveats for the whole study, not just this receptor: Sampling was limited to blood, and TCR repertoires in tissue likely differ from TCR repertoires in blood. Because the study included only a small number of donors, the genetic and exposure-history diversity represented was limited. Rarefaction of sorted-subset datasets indicated incomplete sequencing despite the large sequencing depth. Based on pairwise subsampling, the degree of clonotype sharing among donors was expected to be affected by sequencing depth. Naive subsets generally had larger estimated clonotype richness than memory subsets did. Sharing across several donors was observed for approximately 5% of naive CD4, under 4% of naive CD8, 2% to 2.5% of memory CD4, and about 0.4% of memory CD8 clonotypes. Compared with non-shared clonotypes, clonotypes shared by all four sorted-subset donors had higher generation probabilities.

The rearrangement joined TRBV18 to TRBJ2-7; the D gene is perhaps TRBD2, on 6 matching bases. What was sequenced was memory CD8+ T cells sorted from blood. The cell subset or site label for this specimen denotes: CD45RO+ cells pooled with CCR7-negative TemRA cells. The receptor was isolated from a man aged 30-40 years in good health. CDR3 reads: CASSPYGGNYEQYF. The sequenced DNA: TGTGCCAGCTCACCATACGGGGGAAACTACGAGCAGTACTTC.